A single sample is the source of the 2 T cell receptor beta chains below, sequenced in a study of OX40 agonist ivuxolimab in advanced cancers. Data came from immunoSEQ multiplex PCR; TCRdb stores just in-frame clones and leaves some out. The sample consists of under 85,000 clones, roughly 83% of them appearing once. Sequencing used CD4+ or CD8+ T cells sorted from blood, obtained in a trial of the OX40 agonist ivuxolimab. The receptors shown here come from an adult with an advanced solid tumor such as melanoma, head and neck, liver or kidney cancer.

The chain employs TRBV7-9 and TRBJ1-3; 9 nucleotides match TRBD1. CDR3 length: 14 residues. From germline, CDR1 is SEHNR and CDR2 FQNEAQ (reference sequence). The V gene end was trimmed by 5 bases and the J gene end by 10 bases; junction bases not matched to a gene: 9. The CDR3 DNA reads TGTGCCAGCAGCCCATGGACAGGGGATGTGACCATATATTTT. It specifies CASSPWTGDVTIYF.

V usage is TRBV19 and J usage is TRBJ1-1; 9 bases match TRBD1. The germline V gene has CDR1 LNHDA and CDR2 SQIVND (reference sequence). Losses at the gene ends were 5 bases for V and 2 bases for J; bases not matched to a gene: 3. The CDR3 is 14 residues long. This CDR3 is CASSRDRDNTEAFF. The DNA of the CDR3 is TGTGCCAGTAGTCGGGACAGGGACAACACTGAAGCTTTCTTT. Looking up the rest from reference TRBV19 and TRBJ1-1 gives the full variable domain: DGGITQSPKYLFRKEGQNVTLSCEQNLNHDAMYWYRQDPGQGLRLIYYSQIVNDFQKGDIAEGYSVSREKKESFPLTVTSAQKNPTAFYLCASSRDRDNTEAFFGQGTRLTVV.